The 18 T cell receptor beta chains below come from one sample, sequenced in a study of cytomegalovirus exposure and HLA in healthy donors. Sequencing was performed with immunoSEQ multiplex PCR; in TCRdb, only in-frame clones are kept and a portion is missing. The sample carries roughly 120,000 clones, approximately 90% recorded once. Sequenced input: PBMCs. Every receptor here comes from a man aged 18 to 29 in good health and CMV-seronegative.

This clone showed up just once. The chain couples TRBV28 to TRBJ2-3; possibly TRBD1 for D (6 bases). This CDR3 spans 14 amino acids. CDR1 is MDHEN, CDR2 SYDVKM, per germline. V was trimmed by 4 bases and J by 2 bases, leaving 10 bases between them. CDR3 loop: CASSSGTYTDTQYF. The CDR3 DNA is TGTGCCAGCAGTTCCGGGACATACACAGATACGCAGTATTTT.

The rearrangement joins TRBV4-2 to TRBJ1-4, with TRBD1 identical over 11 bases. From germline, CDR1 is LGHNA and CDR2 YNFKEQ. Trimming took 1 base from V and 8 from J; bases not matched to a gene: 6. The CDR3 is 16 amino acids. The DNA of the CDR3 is TGTGCCAGCAGCCAAGGGGGACAGGGGGTGGTAGAAAAACTGTTTTTT. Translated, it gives CASSQGGQGVVEKLFF.

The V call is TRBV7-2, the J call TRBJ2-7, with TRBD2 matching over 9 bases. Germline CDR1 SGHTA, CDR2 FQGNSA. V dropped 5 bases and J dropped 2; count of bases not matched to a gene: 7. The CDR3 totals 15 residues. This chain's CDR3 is CASSISGGTTYEQYF. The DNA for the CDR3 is TGTGCCAGCAGCATCAGCGGGGGGACTACCTACGAGCAGTACTTC.

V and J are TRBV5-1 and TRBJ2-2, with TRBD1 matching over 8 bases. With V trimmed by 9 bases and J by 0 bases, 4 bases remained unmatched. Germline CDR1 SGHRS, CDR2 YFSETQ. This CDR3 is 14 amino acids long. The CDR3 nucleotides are TGCGCCACAGGACAGGGCTCGAACACCGGGGAGCTGTTTTTT. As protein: CATGQGSNTGELFF.

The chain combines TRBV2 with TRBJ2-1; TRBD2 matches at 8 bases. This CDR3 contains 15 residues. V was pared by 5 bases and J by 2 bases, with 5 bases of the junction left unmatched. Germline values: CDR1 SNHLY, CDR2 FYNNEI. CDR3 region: CASSPGLGPYNEQFF. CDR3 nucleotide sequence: TGTGCCAGCAGTCCGGGACTAGGGCCCTACAATGAGCAGTTCTTC.

The CDR3 sequence is CASSSGGSWGTGELFF. The CDR3 DNA follows: TGTGCCAGCAGCTCAGGGGGGAGCTGGGGCACCGGGGAGCTGTTTTTT. This chain links TRBV7-6 with TRBJ2-2, with D tentatively TRBD1 (7 bases). V was clipped by 4 bases and J by 4 bases, with 16 bases between them. From germline, CDR1 is SGHVS and CDR2 FNYEAQ. The CDR3 extends over 16 amino acids.

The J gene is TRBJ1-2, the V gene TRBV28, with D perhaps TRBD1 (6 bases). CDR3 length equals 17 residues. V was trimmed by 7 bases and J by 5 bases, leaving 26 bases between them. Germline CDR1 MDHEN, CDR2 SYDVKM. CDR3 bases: TGTGCCAGCACCTCTCCGGGGGGGGGCAGTTTGGGTTATGGCTACACCTTC. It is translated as CASTSPGGGSLGYGYTF.

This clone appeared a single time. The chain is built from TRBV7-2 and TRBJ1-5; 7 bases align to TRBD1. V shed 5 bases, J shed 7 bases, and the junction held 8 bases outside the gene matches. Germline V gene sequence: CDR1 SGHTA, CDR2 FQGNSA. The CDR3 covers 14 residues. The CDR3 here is CASSIRQGNQPQHF. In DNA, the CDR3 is TGTGCCAGCAGCATACGACAGGGAAACCAGCCCCAGCATTTT.

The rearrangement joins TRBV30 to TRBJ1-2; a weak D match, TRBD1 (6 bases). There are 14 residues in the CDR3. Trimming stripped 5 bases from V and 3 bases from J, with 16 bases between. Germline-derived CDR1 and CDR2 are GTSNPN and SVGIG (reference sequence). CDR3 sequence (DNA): TGTGCCTGGGAAAGTTGGGACAAGTACTATGGCTACACCTTC. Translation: CAWESWDKYYGYTF.

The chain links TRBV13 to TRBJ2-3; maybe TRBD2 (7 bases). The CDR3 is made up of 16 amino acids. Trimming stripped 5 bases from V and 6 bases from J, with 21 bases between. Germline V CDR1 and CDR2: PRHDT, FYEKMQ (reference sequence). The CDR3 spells CASSPTLGGAADTQYF. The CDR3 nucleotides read TGTGCCAGCAGCCCAACCCTGGGGGGGGCTGCCGATACGCAGTATTTT.

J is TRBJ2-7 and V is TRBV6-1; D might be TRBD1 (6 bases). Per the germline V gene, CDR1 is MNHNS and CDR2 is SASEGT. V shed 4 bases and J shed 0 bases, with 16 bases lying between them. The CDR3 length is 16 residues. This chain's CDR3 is CASSAFTGTSSYEQYF. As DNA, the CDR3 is TGTGCCAGCAGTGCGTTCACAGGGACCAGCTCCTACGAGCAGTACTTC.

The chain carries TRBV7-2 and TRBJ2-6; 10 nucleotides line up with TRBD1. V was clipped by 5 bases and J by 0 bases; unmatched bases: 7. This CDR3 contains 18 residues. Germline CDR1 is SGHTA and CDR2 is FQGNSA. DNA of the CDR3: TGTGCCAGCAGCGACCAGACAGGGGGCAGCTCTGGGGCCAACGTCCTGACTTTC. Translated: CASSDQTGGSSGANVLTF.

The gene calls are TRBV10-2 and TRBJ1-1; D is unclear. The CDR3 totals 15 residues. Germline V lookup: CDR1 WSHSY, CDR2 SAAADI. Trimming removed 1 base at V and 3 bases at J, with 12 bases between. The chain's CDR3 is CASSEWGGRDTEAFF. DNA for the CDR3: TGCGCCAGCAGTGAGTGGGGAGGGAGGGACACTGAAGCTTTCTTT.

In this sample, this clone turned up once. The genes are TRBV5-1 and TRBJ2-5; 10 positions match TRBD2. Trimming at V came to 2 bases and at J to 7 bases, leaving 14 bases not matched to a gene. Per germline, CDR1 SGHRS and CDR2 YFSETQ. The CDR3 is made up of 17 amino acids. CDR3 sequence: CASSLLGASGSSGTQYF. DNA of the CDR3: TGCGCCAGCAGCTTATTGGGGGCTAGCGGGAGTTCTGGGACCCAGTACTTC. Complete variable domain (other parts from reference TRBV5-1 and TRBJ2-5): KAGVTQTPRYLIKTRGQQVTLSCSPISGHRSVSWYQQTPGQGLQFLFEYFSETQRNKGNFPGRFSGRQFSNSRSEMNVSTLELGDSALYLCASSLLGASGSSGTQYFGPGTRLLVL.

This chain's CDR3 is CASSQDGTRTSTDTQYF. The CDR3 nucleotides are TGCGCCAGCAGCCAAGATGGAACTAGAACTAGCACAGATACGCAGTATTTT. V gene TRBV4-3 combines with J gene TRBJ2-3; possibly TRBD2 for D (5 bases). The CDR3 has 17 residues. With 0 bases removed from V and 0 bases from J, the gap between germline ends came to 13 bases. CDR1 and CDR2 (germline): LGHNA, YSLEER.

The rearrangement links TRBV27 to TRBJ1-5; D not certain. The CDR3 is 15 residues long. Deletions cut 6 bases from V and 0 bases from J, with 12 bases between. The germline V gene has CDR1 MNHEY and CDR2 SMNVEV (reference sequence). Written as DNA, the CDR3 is TGTGCCAGCAGCCTGACTGTCAATAGCAATCAGCCCCAGCATTTT. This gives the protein CASSLTVNSNQPQHF.

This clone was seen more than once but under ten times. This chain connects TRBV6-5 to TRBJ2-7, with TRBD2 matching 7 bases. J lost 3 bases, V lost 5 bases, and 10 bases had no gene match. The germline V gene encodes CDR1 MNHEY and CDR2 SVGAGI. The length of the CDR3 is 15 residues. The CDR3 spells CASSPDPGRDYEQYF. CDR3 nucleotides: TGTGCCAGCAGTCCAGACCCAGGGAGGGACTACGAGCAGTACTTC.

The chain's CDR3 is CASGLDTGASNQPQHF. The CDR3 nucleotides read TGTGCTAGTGGTTTGGATACAGGGGCGAGCAATCAGCCCCAGCATTTT. The rearrangement joins TRBV12-5 to TRBJ1-5, with TRBD1 matching 7 bases. V shed 1 base and J 1 base; nucleotides not matched to a gene: 4. Per the germline V gene, CDR1 is LGHNT and CDR2 is FRNRAP. The CDR3 runs to 16 residues.